The subject of this entry is one T cell receptor beta chain. The sample holds a few counts of this clonotype. The antigen it recognizes is unknown. It has no much larger one-base neighbor in the sample; base qualities were not kept. Library preparation used PCR. TCRdb shows the sequencer as Illumina HiSeq 2500. TCR library preparation used molecular barcoding, with unique molecular identifiers applied to normalize quantification of the TCRbeta repertoire. TCRdb reprocessed the public reads (quality trimming at Q25 with fastp, clone calling with MiXCR) and kept in-frame beta chains. Rows are unified per CDR3 protein, each entry keeping the most common DNA and genes. The sample table holds about 78,000 distinct CDR3 sequences, of which around an eighth were seen once. Jointly, the top ten make up 27% of the sample. The data were taken from a study of T-cell reconstitution after alpha-beta-depleted transplantation in children (dated by TCRdb to 2015 to 2016). In the study overall: Using TCR repertoire profiling, the study followed T-cell immune reconstitution in a quantitative way in children after TCRalphabeta/CD19-depleted allogeneic hematopoietic cell transplantation. Overall results and qualifications from the work: In some patients, the high TCRbeta diversity seen at day 60 was put down to recipient T cells and intrathymic progenitors that had survived conditioning. Over subsequent months, a decline in hyperexpanded clone frequencies was noted, and after one year, T-cell counts and TCRbeta diversity were mostly ascribed to newly produced T cells. About two months after transplant, the apparently early recovery of alphabetaT-cell counts reportedly depended on just several hundred clones that had expanded rapidly and came from non-depleted graft cells.

According to the study, the label for this sample's treatment or condition signals: allogeneic hematopoietic cell transplantation with graft depleted of TCRalphabeta T cells and CD19 B cells. Transplant recipients were children who received TCRalphabeta/CD19-depleted allogeneic hematopoietic cell grafts. Via the germline V gene, CDR1 is KGHDR and CDR2 SFDVKD. V and J lose 3 bases and 1 base, and a span of 9 bases separates them. Reading from cysteine to phenylalanine, the CDR3 counts 14 amino acids. The retained sequence is limited to the CDR3, 42 bases, with the frame set at the first base. Sequences were derived from PBMCs, mostly from graft donor cells, sampled 180 days after TCRalphabeta/CD19-depleted stem cell transplant. The TCR sequence derives from a male patient aged 2-9 years who had a stem cell transplant for acute lymphoblastic leukemia, so the T cells may come from the graft donor. The sequence joins TRBV24-1 to TRBJ2-7; the D gene is possibly TRBD1 or TRBD2, each agreeing over 5 bases. The DNA sequence is as follows: TGTGCCACCAGTGATCCGGGACCTTCCTACGAGCAGTACTTC. Its protein product is CATSDPGPSYEQYF.